This entry describes one T cell receptor (beta chain). What it recognizes is unknown. Memory CD4+ cells were the fraction left after CD45RA+ naive selection. The data were taken from a study of shared clonotypes between healthy human individuals. Overall study context: The study used three CD4 naive, three CD4 memory, two CD8 naive and one CD8 memory plate per donor.

Data came from immunoSEQ multiplex PCR; TCRdb stores just in-frame clones and leaves some out. The sample shows around 700,000 clones, approximately 75% of them seen only once. Whole-study findings and limits: Rarefaction revealed incomplete sorted-subset sequencing despite large depth. It was the non-shared clonotypes that had lower generation probabilities than clonotypes shared by all four donors.

Trimming took off 5 bases at V and 8 bases at J, with 18 bases between the two ends. The CDR3 runs to 15 residues. Germline V lookup: CDR1 MNHNS, CDR2 SASEGT. This chain uses TRBV6-1 with TRBJ1-4; weak D call: TRBD1 (6 bases). The sequencing input was memory CD4+ T cells sorted from blood. Regarding subset: CD45RA-negative fraction. The origin of this receptor is a woman aged 30 to 39 in good health. Written as DNA, the CDR3 is TGTGCCAGCAGTCCCCAAGGGGGAGTTTCCGAAAAACTGTTTTTT. It codes for CASSPQGGVSEKLFF.